This T cell receptor (beta chain) was identified in a study of T cells in tuberculosis. Study overall: Sequenced TCRs come from CD1B-GMM tetramer-binding T cells.

After thawing and overnight rest, PBMC were stained with GMM-loaded CD1B tetramer, viability dye and anti-CD3 for sorting. CD1B tetramers were loaded with Rhodococcus equi-derived C32 glucose monomycolate. Tetramer-sorted PBMC had been CD14 monocyte-depleted before freezing. Repertoires were generated with immunoSEQ multiplex PCR, while TCRdb's copy carries only in-frame clones and drops some. The sample shows some 60,000 clones, 81% of them seen only once. The trim removed 5 bases at V and 2 bases at J, leaving 12 bases unmatched. Germline CDR1 SGHRS, CDR2 YFSETQ. The CDR3 spans 17 residues. The gene calls are TRBV5-1 and TRBJ2-7, with TRBD2 matching 11 bases. Sequenced material: CD1b-GMM tetramer-negative cells sorted from PBMCs. This receptor was taken from an adult woman with latent tuberculosis. In DNA, the CDR3 is TGCGCCAGCAGGAGGCGCACGACTAGCGGGGACCCCTACGAGCAGTACTTC. Amino acids: CASRRRTTSGDPYEQYF.